The clone carrying this TCR beta chain was observed a handful of times. Mismatch with germline at one junction end may stem from a read error. RNA transcripts yielded amplified TCR beta CDR3 regions. RT-PCR in the first round (using the HTBI primer set) targeted the TCR CDR3. Each CDR3 protein is one row after TCRdb ran MiXCR on the multiplex PCR reads. Found here are hundreds of thousands of distinct CDR3 sequences, roughly 21% of them singletons; the top ten hold less than 55%. The CDR3 runs to 17 residues. Per the germline V gene, CDR1 is LGHDT and CDR2 is YNNKEL (reference sequence). The data are from a study of T cells in Graves' hyperthyroidism and ophthalmopathy.

What was sequenced was blood. The V and J genes are TRBV3-1 and TRBJ2-1; TRBD2 might be the D (7 bases). This TCR derives from a man aged 40-55 years with Graves' ophthalmopathy. In nucleotides, the CDR3 is TGTGCCAGCAACCAAGATCAGGTGGGGGGGCCTCGGAATGAGCAGTTCTTC. This codes for CASNQDQVGGPRNEQFF.